Presented here are 24 T cell receptor beta chains from one specimen sequenced in a study of molecular identifiers for immune sequencing clone quantification. In TCRdb, the PCR reads were re-called with MiXCR into one record per CDR3 protein. The sample yields 400,000 to 600,000 distinct CDR3 sequences, less than 30% seen once. The specimen was naive CD8+ T cells from blood, with Jurkat cell RNA spiked in. Sample subset: FACS-sorted CD8+CD4-CCR7+CD45RA+ naive T cells. The receptors stem from a human donor in good health. Some libraries in this study had Jurkat cell RNA spiked in.

This clonotype was seen many times. The gene calls are TRBV28 and TRBJ2-1; possibly TRBD2 for D (5 bases). CDR1 is MDHEN and CDR2 is SYDVKM in the germline V gene. The length of the CDR3 is 13 residues. V lost 6 bases and J 4 bases, leaving 10 bases between the germline ends. CDR3 coding DNA: TGTGCCAGCAGCTTAGGGAGATACAATGAGCAGTTCTTC. Protein sequence: CASSLGRYNEQFF.

This clonotype was recorded many times. V and J are TRBV24-1 and TRBJ2-1; D not resolved. This CDR3 region has 16 residues. Trimming left V 4 bases short and J 6 bases short, with 18 bases between. The germline V gene has CDR1 KGHDR and CDR2 SFDVKD. The CDR3 DNA is TGTGCCACCAGTGACCACGCAGGTAATCCATTCAATGAGCAGTTCTTC. It encodes CATSDHAGNPFNEQFF.

The J gene is TRBJ2-5, the V gene TRBV12-3 or TRBV12-4; 8 nucleotides line up with TRBD2. V lost 7 bases, J lost 6 bases, and 10 bases stayed unmatched. The CDR3 consists of 14 residues. The CDR3 sequence is CASTRMSGSQTQYF. The CDR3, as DNA: TGTGCCAGCACCCGGATGAGCGGGAGTCAGACCCAGTACTTC.

This clonotype was counted at least ten times. The gene calls are TRBV27 and TRBJ1-5; D ambiguous. The CDR3 sequence is 13 residues long. Trimming took 4 bases from V and 4 from J, leaving 8 bases between them. CDR1 and CDR2 from the germline V gene are MNHEY and SMNVEV (reference sequence). The CDR3 DNA is TGTGCCAGCAGTTCAACGGTTAATCAGCCCCAGCATTTT. It yields the protein CASSSTVNQPQHF.

This clonotype was detected a few times. The chain combines TRBV7-9 with TRBJ1-2; D is uncertain. CDR1 SEHNR and CDR2 FQNEAQ come from the germline V gene (reference sequence). Trimming shortened V by 4 bases and J by 4 bases, and 13 bases separated the two germline ends. The CDR3 has 14 amino acids. The CDR3 spells CASSSGQLSYGYTF. CDR3 bases: TGTGCCAGCAGCTCCGGGCAGTTATCCTATGGCTACACCTTC.

Remarks on this clonotype: With a much larger clone just one base away, this may be a read error. CDR3: CASMKLGVGTEALF. CDR3 nucleotides: TGTGCCAGCATGAAGCTGGGGGTGGGCACTGAAGCTCTCTTT. J is TRBJ1-1 and V is TRBV7-2; a possible D gene is TRBD1 (5 bases). CDR1 and CDR2 (germline): SGHTA, FQGNSA. The CDR3 is 14 residues long.

Points on this clonotype: At one end, the junction sequence differs from germline, possibly due to a read error. This sequence joins TRBV19 and TRBJ1-5; D remains unclear. This CDR3 comprises 13 residues. CDR1 and CDR2 (germline): LNHDA, SQIVND (reference sequence). The CDR3, as DNA: TGTGCCCGTCGCCTGCTGGGCAATCCGCCCCAGCGTTTT. Its protein product is CARRLLGNPPQRF.

This clonotype was counted once. The chain uses TRBV27 and TRBJ2-3, with D uncertain. V was trimmed by 3 bases and J by 3 bases, leaving 16 bases between them. CDR3 length equals 16 residues. The germline V gene has CDR1 MNHEY and CDR2 SMNVEV (reference sequence). CDR3 in amino acids: CASSLRPLSATDTQYF. The CDR3 DNA sequence: TGTGCCAGCAGTTTGAGGCCCCTATCGGCAACAGATACGCAGTATTTT.

This chain uses TRBV19 with TRBJ2-1; 12 bases fit TRBD1. The V gene's germline CDR1 is LNHDA and CDR2 SQIVND (reference sequence). The CDR3 is 12 residues long. J lost 9 bases, V lost 10 bases, and 4 bases had no gene match. DNA for the CDR3: TGTGCCACGGGACAGGGGGCGAGTGAGCAGTTCTTC. The encoded protein is CATGQGASEQFF. Using reference TRBV19 and TRBJ2-1 for the parts outside the CDR3, the full variable domain is DGGITQSPKYLFRKEGQNVTLSCEQNLNHDAMYWYRQDPGQGLRLIYYSQIVNDFQKGDIAEGYSVSREKKESFPLTVTSAQKNPTAFYLCATGQGASEQFFGPGTRLTVL.

As DNA, the CDR3 is TGTGCCAGCGGCCAAGTGGGCACTGAAGCTTTCTTT. It specifies CASGQVGTEAFF. The chain links TRBV12-3 or TRBV12-4 to TRBJ1-1; D is ambiguous. V lost 8 bases to trimming and J lost 4 bases, with 11 bases between them. There are 12 residues in the CDR3.

The sample holds many counts of this clonotype. The chain employs TRBV9 and TRBJ2-3, with D perhaps being TRBD1 or TRBD2 (5 bases each). V was cut by 3 bases and J by 2 bases, with 10 bases left in between. The germline CDR1 and CDR2 sequences are SGDLS and YYNGEE. CDR3 length: 14 amino acids. CDR3 nucleotide sequence: TGTGCCAGCAGCGATTCAGGGACCACAGATACGCAGTATTTT. It specifies CASSDSGTTDTQYF.

There are many counts of this clonotype. The genes are TRBV2 and TRBJ1-1, with D unclear. The V end was cut by 5 bases, the J end by 0 bases, with 16 bases between. Germline loops: CDR1 SNHLY, CDR2 FYNNEI. CDR3 length equals 16 residues. The CDR3 DNA is TGTGCCAGCAGTCTCTCCCCAAGTAACATGAACACTGAAGCTTTCTTT. Translating gives CASSLSPSNMNTEAFF.

The gene calls are TRBV9 and TRBJ2-2; 7 positions agree with TRBD2. The CDR3 consists of 17 residues. Germline assignment: CDR1 SGDLS and CDR2 YYNGEE. Germline trimming cut 1 base from V and 4 bases from J; bases unmatched to any gene: 10. DNA of the CDR3: TGTGCCAGCAGCGTATATTCGCTAGCGGAATCCACCGGGGAGCTGTTTTTT. Amino acids: CASSVYSLAESTGELFF.

This clonotype was found many times. CDR3 region: CASSRSRTYEQYF. CDR3 DNA sequence: TGTGCCAGCAGCCGGTCCAGGACCTACGAGCAGTACTTC. The V call is TRBV7-2, the J call TRBJ2-7; D gene ambiguous. Trimming pared 5 bases from V and 2 bases from J, leaving 10 bases between. The CDR3 contains 13 residues. Per germline, CDR1 SGHTA and CDR2 FQGNSA. Based on the CDR3 plus reference TRBV7-2 and TRBJ2-7, the full variable domain is GAGVSQSPSNKVTEKGKDVELRCDPISGHTALYWYRQSLGQGLEFLIYFQGNSAPDKSGLPSDRFSAERTGGSVSTLTIQRTQQEDSAVYLCASSRSRTYEQYFGPGTRLTVT.

This rearrangement joins TRBV28 to TRBJ2-3; D possibly corresponds to TRBD2 (6 bases). Between the trimmed V and J ends, which lost 2 bases and 0 bases, there was a span of 12 bases. CDR3 length: 16 residues. Germline V gene lookup returns CDR1 MDHEN and CDR2 SYDVKM. CDR3 sequence: CASSLGGIRSTDTQYF. DNA of the CDR3: TGTGCCAGCAGTTTAGGCGGGATCCGCAGCACAGATACGCAGTATTTT.

This clonotype was counted many times. The gene calls are TRBV7-8 and TRBJ1-2; D ambiguous. V was trimmed by 5 bases and J by 8 bases, leaving 18 bases between them. The germline V gene encodes CDR1 SGHVS and CDR2 FQNEAQ. CDR3 length equals 14 residues. CDR3 sequence: CASSDGGVPRGYTF. The CDR3 coding sequence is TGTGCCAGCAGCGACGGTGGAGTTCCAAGAGGCTACACCTTC.

This clonotype was recorded a few times. The chain joins TRBV28 to TRBJ2-2; TRBD1 matches 7 bases. The CDR3 is 18 residues long. Trimming at V came to 4 bases and at J to 2 bases, leaving 13 bases not matched to a gene. Germline lookup yields CDR1 MDHEN and CDR2 SYDVKM. CDR3 nucleotides: TGTGCCAGCAGTTACCCCACAGGGGAGTCTGTCAACACCGGGGAGCTGTTTTTT. Protein product: CASSYPTGESVNTGELFF.

This chain uses TRBV4-3 with TRBJ1-1; D remains unclear. The germline V gene has CDR1 LGHNA and CDR2 YSLEER. V lost 0 bases, J lost 3 bases, and 11 bases lay in between. This CDR3 spans 15 amino acids. The CDR3 DNA reads as TGCGCCAGCAGCCAAGAAGCCGCAGCCTACACTGAAGCTTTCTTT. Translating it yields CASSQEAAAYTEAFF.

This clonotype was detected only once. Being one base from a much bigger clone, this may be a read error. This CDR3 is CASSLSADDAQYF. The CDR3, as DNA: TGTGCCAGCAGCTTGTCGGCCGATGATGCGCAGTATTTT. This rearrangement joins TRBV5-4 to TRBJ2-3; D gene unclear. Germline loops: CDR1 SGHNT, CDR2 YYREEE (reference sequence). V was cut by 1 base and J by 10 bases, with 13 bases left in between. This CDR3 has 13 residues.

This clonotype was seen only a few times. V gene TRBV13 combines with J gene TRBJ1-1; 8 bases are shared with TRBD1. The CDR3 length is 15 residues. Germline V gene sequence: CDR1 PRHDT, CDR2 FYEKMQ (reference sequence). J gave up 1 base and V 5 bases, and 6 bases lay outside the gene matches. In DNA, the CDR3 is TGTGCCAGCAGCCCACAGGGGGAGCCGAACACTGAAGCTTTCTTT. Translated, it gives CASSPQGEPNTEAFF.

A remark on this clonotype: Lacking the conserved final phenylalanine or tryptophan, this CDR3 likely reflects a read error. No DNA is shown, since the ends of the CDR3 on it are uncertain; the CDR3 is the one TCRdb lists. The chain is built from TRBV7-2 and TRBJ2-7. The germline V gene has CDR1 SGHTA and CDR2 FQGNSA. The length of the CDR3 is 13 amino acids, counting both ends. The CDR3 sequence: CASSLGPTYELYS.

The chain joins TRBV10-3 to TRBJ1-6; D gene unclear. This CDR3 is built from 14 residues. CDR1 is ENHRY and CDR2 is SYGVKD in the germline V gene. Trimming cost V 2 bases and J 7 bases, with 9 bases left between them. CDR3 DNA sequence: TGTGCCATCAGTGAGGTGGCTCCCAATTCACCCCTCCACTTT. Translation: CAISEVAPNSPLHF.

Concerning this clonotype itself: A read error may account for a junction end that differs from germline. This chain connects TRBV12-5 to TRBJ1-1, with 7 nucleotides matching TRBD1. CDR3 length: 17 residues. Germline CDR1 is LGHNT and CDR2 is FRNRAP. The CDR3 spells CASGDPPLGQMNTEASF. CDR3 sequence (DNA): TGTGCTAGTGGGGATCCCCCCCTGGGACAGATGAACACTGAAGCTTCCTTT.

The rearrangement links TRBV7-2 to TRBJ1-1, with D perhaps matching TRBD1 (6 bases). V dropped 5 bases and J dropped 6 bases, with 25 bases sitting between them. The CDR3 contains 17 residues. Germline lookup yields CDR1 SGHTA and CDR2 FQGNSA. The CDR3 nucleotides read TGTGCCAGCAGCCCAACCTGGACACAAACGGGGGGGCCTGAAGCTTTCTTT. Residues: CASSPTWTQTGGPEAFF.